This T cell receptor beta chain derives from a study of cytomegalovirus exposure and HLA in healthy donors. In regard to this clone: What it binds is unknown.

Notes on the study in general: Sequences of the TCR beta chain were said to predict the HLA-A and HLA-B alleles of most subjects accurately.

Amplification used 60 Vbeta primers and 13 Jbeta primers. Clones were sequenced by immunoSEQ multiplex PCR, and TCRdb holds only the in-frame ones, with some missing. The sample holds more than 150,000 clones; 76% are singletons and the top ten take 2% to 3%. V lost 1 base to trimming and J lost 3 bases; unmatched junction nucleotides: 5. The CDR3 length is 15 residues. CDR1 is SNHLY and CDR2 is FYNNEI in the germline V gene. The sequencing input was PBMCs. The TCR originated in a woman in her thirties in good health and CMV-seropositive. The chain joins TRBV2 to TRBJ2-7; 8 positions agree with TRBD1. The CDR3 DNA follows: TGTGCCAGCAGTGAAGAGACAGGGGATTTCTACGAGCAGTACTTC. It translates to CASSEETGDFYEQYF.